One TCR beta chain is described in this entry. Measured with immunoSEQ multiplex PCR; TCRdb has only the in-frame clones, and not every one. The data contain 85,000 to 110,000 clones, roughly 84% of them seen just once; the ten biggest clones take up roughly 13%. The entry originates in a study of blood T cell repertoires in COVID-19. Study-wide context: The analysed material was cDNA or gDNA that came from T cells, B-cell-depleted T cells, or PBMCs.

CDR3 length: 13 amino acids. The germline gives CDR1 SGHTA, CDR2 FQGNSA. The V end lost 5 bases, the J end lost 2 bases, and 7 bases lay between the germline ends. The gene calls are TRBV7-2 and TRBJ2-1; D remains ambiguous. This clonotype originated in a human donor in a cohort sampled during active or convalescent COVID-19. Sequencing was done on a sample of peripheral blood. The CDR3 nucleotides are TGTGCCAGCAGCCCGAACACCTACAATGAGCAGTTCTTC. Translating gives CASSPNTYNEQFF.